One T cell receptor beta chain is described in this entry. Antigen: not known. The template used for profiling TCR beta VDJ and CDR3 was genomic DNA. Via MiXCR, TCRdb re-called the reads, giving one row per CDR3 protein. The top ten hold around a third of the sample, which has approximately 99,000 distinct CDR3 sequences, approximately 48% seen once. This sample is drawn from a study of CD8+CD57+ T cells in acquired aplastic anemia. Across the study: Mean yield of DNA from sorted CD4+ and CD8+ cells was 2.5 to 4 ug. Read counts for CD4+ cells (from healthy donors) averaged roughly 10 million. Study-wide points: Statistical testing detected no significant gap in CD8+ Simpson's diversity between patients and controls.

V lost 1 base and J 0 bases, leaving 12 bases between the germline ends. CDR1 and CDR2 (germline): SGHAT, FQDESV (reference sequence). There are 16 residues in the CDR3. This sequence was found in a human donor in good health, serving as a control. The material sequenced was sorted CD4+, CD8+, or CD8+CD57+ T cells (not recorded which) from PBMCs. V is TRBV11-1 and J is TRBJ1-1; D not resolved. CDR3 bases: TGTGCCAGCAGCTTAGTGGCAAGCACCTTGAACACTGAAGCTTTCTTT. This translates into CASSLVASTLNTEAFF. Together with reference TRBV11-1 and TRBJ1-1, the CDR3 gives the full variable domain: EAEVAQSPRYKITEKSQAVAFWCDPISGHATLYWYRQILGQGPELLVQFQDESVVDDSQLPKDRFSAERLKGVDSTLKIQPAELGDSAMYLCASSLVASTLNTEAFFGQGTRLTVV.